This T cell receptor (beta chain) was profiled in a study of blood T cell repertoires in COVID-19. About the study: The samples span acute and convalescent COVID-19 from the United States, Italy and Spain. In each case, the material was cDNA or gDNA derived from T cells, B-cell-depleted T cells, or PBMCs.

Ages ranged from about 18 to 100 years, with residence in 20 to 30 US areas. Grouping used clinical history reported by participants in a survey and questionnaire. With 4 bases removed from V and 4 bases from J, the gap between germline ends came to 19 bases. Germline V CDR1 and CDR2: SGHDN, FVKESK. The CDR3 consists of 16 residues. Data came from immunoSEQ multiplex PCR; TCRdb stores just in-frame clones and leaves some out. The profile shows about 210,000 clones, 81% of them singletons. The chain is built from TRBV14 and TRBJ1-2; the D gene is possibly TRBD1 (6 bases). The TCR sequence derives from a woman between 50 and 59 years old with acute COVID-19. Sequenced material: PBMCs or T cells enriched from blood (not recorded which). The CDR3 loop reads CASSREQGSPSYGYTF. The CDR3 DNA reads TGTGCCAGCAGCCGCGAACAGGGAAGTCCATCCTATGGCTACACCTTC.